The 14 T cell receptor beta chains given below trace back to one sample, sequenced in a study of cytomegalovirus exposure and HLA in healthy donors. A multiplex PCR was run with 60 Vbeta primers and 13 Jbeta primers. Assay: immunoSEQ multiplex PCR; the TCRdb copy retains only in-frame clones and omits some. This table has about 43,000 clones, about 72% appearing once. Sequencing was performed on PBMCs. These TCRs come from a man aged 25-45 years in good health and CMV-seronegative.

As regards this clone: Compared with germline, one end of the junction differs, possibly owing to a read error. The chain combines TRBV7-9 with TRBJ2-7; D possibly corresponds to TRBD2 (5 bases). The germline V gene has CDR1 SEHNR and CDR2 FQNEAQ (reference sequence). CDR3 size: 12 residues. As DNA, the CDR3 is TGTTCCAGCAGCTGGGGAGATTACGAGCAGTACTTC. Translating it yields CSSSWGDYEQYF.

The V call is TRBV7-2, the J call TRBJ2-5; 12 bases map to TRBD2. The assigned J gene may be wrong: the sequence end matches TRBJ2-7 better. The CDR3 sequence is 16 residues long. Germline V gives CDR1 SGHTA, CDR2 FQGNSA. As DNA, the CDR3 is TGTGCCAGCAGCTTAGCGTCTAGCGGGAGGGCCTACGAGCAGTACTTC. Translating it yields CASSLASSGRAYEQYF.

The chain carries TRBV7-3 and TRBJ2-5, with a tentative D call TRBD2 (6 bases). The last part of the DNA fits TRBJ2-7 better; the J call may be wrong. The CDR3 sequence is 17 residues long. Per the germline V gene, CDR1 is SGHTA and CDR2 is FQGTGA. DNA for the CDR3: TGTGCCAGCAGCCGGATGGGCAGGCGACTAGAACCCTACGAGCAGTACTTC. Translating gives CASSRMGRRLEPYEQYF.

The chain has TRBV14 and TRBJ1-4, with 8 nucleotides matching TRBD1. The junction had 16 bases not matched to a gene; V was cut back by 4 bases and J by 0 bases. Germline lookup yields CDR1 SGHDN and CDR2 FVKESK. The CDR3 spans 20 residues. The CDR3 DNA reads as TGTGCCAGCAGCCTCGGACGGGCCCCCAGGGGGCTTGCAACTAATGAAAAACTGTTTTTT. This sequence encodes CASSLGRAPRGLATNEKLFF.

This chain's CDR3 is CASSSPLRGDEQYF. The CDR3 DNA reads as TGTGCCAGCAGCTCCCCACTCCGGGGGGACGAGCAGTACTTC. The chain is built from TRBV7-9 and TRBJ2-7, with 7 bases lining up with TRBD2. The V and J ends lost 4 bases and 5 bases, in that order; junction bases with no gene match: 8. Germline loops: CDR1 SEHNR, CDR2 FQNEAQ (reference sequence). The length of the CDR3 is 14 residues.

The chain recombines TRBV7-9 with TRBJ1-1; 9 positions match TRBD1. This CDR3 has 14 residues. Germline loops: CDR1 SEHNR, CDR2 FQNEAQ (reference sequence). J gave up 3 bases and V 3 bases, and 2 bases lay outside the gene matches. CDR3 region: CASSFGTGYTEAFF. The DNA of the CDR3 is TGTGCCAGCAGCTTTGGGACAGGGTACACTGAAGCTTTCTTT.

Turning to this clone: One junction end disagrees with the germline gene, perhaps due to a read error. This sequence joins TRBV7-9 and TRBJ2-5, with 9 bases fitting TRBD1. CDR1 and CDR2 from the germline V gene are SEHNR and FQNEAQ (reference sequence). This CDR3 has 17 residues. CDR3 protein: CSSSLEGTGQSQETQYF. The CDR3 DNA reads as TGTTCCAGCAGCTTAGAAGGGACAGGGCAATCCCAAGAGACCCAGTACTTC. Drawing the rest from reference TRBV7-9 and TRBJ2-5, the complete variable domain is DTGVSQNPRHKITKRGQNVTFRCDPISEHNRLYWYRQTLGQGPEFLTYFQNEAQLEKSRLLSDRFSAERPKGSFSTLEIQRTEQGDSAMYLCSSSLEGTGQSQETQYFGPGTRLLVL.

This clone was picked up a small number of times. The chain is built from TRBV6-4 and TRBJ2-1; D is unresolved. The CDR3 covers 14 residues. Trimming stripped 4 bases from V and 3 bases from J, with 10 bases between. From germline, CDR1 is MRHNA and CDR2 SNTAGT. CDR3 in amino acids: CASSASVDYNEQFF. The DNA of the CDR3 is TGTGCCAGCAGTGCCAGCGTAGACTACAATGAGCAGTTCTTC.

This clone was detected once. The chain carries TRBV19 and TRBJ1-2; the match to TRBD1 covers 8 bases. Losses at the gene ends were 5 bases for V and 2 bases for J; bases not matched to a gene: 4. Germline V gives CDR1 LNHDA, CDR2 SQIVND (reference sequence). The CDR3 sequence is 14 residues long. The CDR3 here is CASSWTGLNYGYTF. The CDR3, as DNA: TGTGCCAGTAGTTGGACAGGGTTAAACTATGGCTACACCTTC.

V gene TRBV11-2 combines with J gene TRBJ2-3, with 12 bases fitting TRBD2. This CDR3 is built from 15 residues. Germline V gene lookup returns CDR1 SGHAT and CDR2 FQNNGV. V shed 4 bases, J shed 4 bases, and the junction held 3 bases outside the gene matches. CDR3 in amino acids: CASSSSGRVPDTQYF. CDR3 nucleotide sequence: TGTGCCAGCAGCTCTAGCGGGAGGGTCCCAGATACGCAGTATTTT.

The rearrangement uses TRBV4-2 and TRBJ2-5; D perhaps matches TRBD1 (6 bases). The CDR3 contains 15 residues. V lost 3 bases and J lost 2, with 13 bases in between. CDR1 LGHNA and CDR2 YNFKEQ come from the germline V gene. The CDR3: CASSHESRGQETQYF. In nucleotides, the CDR3 is TGTGCCAGCAGCCATGAGTCCAGGGGTCAAGAGACCCAGTACTTC.

This clone turned up a few times. This chain uses TRBV2 with TRBJ2-1; 10 nucleotides agree with TRBD2. Germline V gene data show CDR1 as SNHLY and CDR2 as FYNNEI. The CDR3 contains 15 residues. Trimming took 1 base from V and 6 from J; bases not matched to a gene: 3. In nucleotides, the CDR3 is TGTGCCAGCAGTGAAGGGCTAGCGGGAGCCAATGAGCAGTTCTTC. This sequence encodes CASSEGLAGANEQFF.

This rearrangement joins TRBV29-1 to TRBJ2-1, with D possibly TRBD2 on 5 matching bases. Trimming pared 0 bases from V and 7 bases from J, leaving 13 bases between. This CDR3 comprises 14 residues. Germline CDR1 reads SQVTM; CDR2 reads ANQGSEA. CDR3: CSVEEGALRNEQFF. The DNA for the CDR3 is TGCAGCGTTGAAGAGGGAGCCCTACGGAATGAGCAGTTCTTC.

The rearrangement joins TRBV6-5 to TRBJ1-6, with D possibly matching TRBD1 (6 bases). Germline V gene lookup returns CDR1 MNHEY and CDR2 SVGAGI. The CDR3 extends over 13 amino acids. Trimming took off 4 bases at V and 10 bases at J, with 11 bases between the two ends. Written as DNA, the CDR3 is TGTGCCAGCAGTTCCGACAGGACATCACCCCTCCACTTT. This gives the protein CASSSDRTSPLHF.